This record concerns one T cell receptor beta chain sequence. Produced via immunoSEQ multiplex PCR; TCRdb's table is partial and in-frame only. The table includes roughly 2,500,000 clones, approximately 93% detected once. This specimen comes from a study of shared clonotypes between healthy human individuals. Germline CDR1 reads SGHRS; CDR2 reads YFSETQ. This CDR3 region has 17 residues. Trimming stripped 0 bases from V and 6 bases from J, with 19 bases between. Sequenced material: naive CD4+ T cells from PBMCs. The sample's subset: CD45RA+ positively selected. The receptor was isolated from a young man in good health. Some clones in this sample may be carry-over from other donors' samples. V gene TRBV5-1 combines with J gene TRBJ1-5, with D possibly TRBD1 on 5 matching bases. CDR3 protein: CASSLGDGIGVGQPQHF. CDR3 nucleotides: TGCGCCAGCAGCTTGGGGGACGGGATCGGGGTCGGTCAGCCCCAGCATTTT.